The 25 T cell receptor beta chains below all came from one sample that was sequenced in a study of blood T cell repertoires in COVID-19. The method was immunoSEQ multiplex PCR; TCRdb's version includes in-frame clones alone and lacks a portion of them. This table has about 190,000 clones, 82% appearing once. The sequencing input was peripheral blood. Receptors were obtained from a woman of 80 years or more with active or convalescent COVID-19.

This clone has just a few counts. The chain joins TRBV11-2 to TRBJ2-7; D might be TRBD2 (5 bases). The length of the CDR3 is 14 residues. Germline CDR1 is SGHAT and CDR2 is FQNNGV. V was trimmed by 1 base and J by 0 bases, leaving 7 bases between them. The CDR3 here is CASSLVGSSYEQYF. The CDR3 DNA is TGTGCCAGCAGCTTAGTGGGGAGCTCCTACGAGCAGTACTTC.

This clone was found once. The chain employs TRBV5-1 and TRBJ1-2; 9 nucleotides agree with TRBD1. Germline V gene sequence: CDR1 SGHRS, CDR2 YFSETQ. The CDR3 is 15 amino acids. V shed 0 bases and J 5 bases; nucleotides not matched to a gene: 5. The chain's CDR3 is CASSLDRGPSYGYTF. DNA for the CDR3: TGCGCCAGCAGCTTGGACAGGGGGCCTAGTTATGGCTACACCTTC.

This chain joins TRBV2 and TRBJ1-1, with a weak D call TRBD1 (6 bases). The CDR3 consists of 14 residues. Germline CDR1 and CDR2: SNHLY and FYNNEI. V dropped 6 bases and J dropped 2 bases, with 13 bases sitting between them. CDR3 DNA: TGTGCCAGCAGCTCACAGGGACACAACACTGAAGCTTTCTTT. Its protein is CASSSQGHNTEAFF. Full variable domain (rest looked up from reference TRBV2 and TRBJ1-1): EPEVTQTPSHQVTQMGQEVILRCVPISNHLYFYWYRQILGQKVEFLVSFYNNEISEKSEIFDDQFSVERPDGSNFTLKIRSTKLEDSAMYFCASSSQGHNTEAFFGQGTRLTVV.

The CDR3 loop is CASSIAASYEQYF. The CDR3 nucleotides are TGTGCCAGCAGTATAGCGGCCTCCTACGAGCAGTACTTC. The chain couples TRBV5-4 to TRBJ2-7, with D perhaps TRBD2 (6 bases). Germline assignment: CDR1 SGHNT and CDR2 YYREEE (reference sequence). This CDR3 contains 13 residues. The V and J ends lost 5 bases and 0 bases respectively, with 9 bases between them.

J is TRBJ2-3 and V is TRBV5-1; D is perhaps TRBD2 (5 bases). There are 13 residues in the CDR3. Trimming removed 4 bases from V and 4 bases from J, with 10 bases in between. Germline lookup yields CDR1 SGHRS and CDR2 YFSETQ. The CDR3 is CASSPSPSDTQYF. As DNA, the CDR3 is TGCGCCAGCAGCCCTAGCCCATCAGATACGCAGTATTTT.

The chain joins TRBV5-1 to TRBJ2-2; 12 nucleotides align to TRBD2. In germline, CDR1 is SGHRS, CDR2 YFSETQ. The CDR3 consists of 16 residues. V was clipped by 4 bases and J by 8 bases; unmatched bases: 9. As DNA, the CDR3 is TGCGCCAGCAGCGTGGGACTAGCGGGCCCCGGGGGGGAGCTGTTTTTT. Translated: CASSVGLAGPGGELFF.

The V call is TRBV9, the J call TRBJ1-1; maybe TRBD1 (5 bases). V was trimmed by 0 bases and J by 0 bases, leaving 9 bases between them. This CDR3 comprises 15 residues. Germline V gene lookup returns CDR1 SGDLS and CDR2 YYNGEE. The DNA of the CDR3 is TGTGCCAGCAGCGTAGAGACAGCCATGAACACTGAAGCTTTCTTT. Its translation is CASSVETAMNTEAFF.

The J gene is TRBJ2-5, the V gene TRBV30; 10 bases match TRBD2. The DNA end is more similar to TRBJ2-7, so the J call may be wrong. Germline V gives CDR1 GTSNPN, CDR2 SVGIG (reference sequence). The CDR3 spans 15 residues. The CDR3 is CAWSKGSGRTNEQYF. The CDR3 DNA is TGTGCCTGGTCAAAGGGTAGCGGGAGGACAAACGAGCAGTACTTC.

The chain is built from TRBV19 and TRBJ2-3; a possible D gene is TRBD1 (6 bases). Trimming stripped 5 bases from V and 4 bases from J, with 16 bases between. CDR1 LNHDA and CDR2 SQIVND come from the germline V gene (reference sequence). This CDR3 comprises 15 residues. The CDR3 DNA reads TGTGCCAGTAGTCAGGACAGCCAAAGGTCAGATACGCAGTATTTT. It is translated as CASSQDSQRSDTQYF.

This CDR3 reads CASGLVGFTSGSSYEQYF. The CDR3 region has the DNA TGTGCTAGTGGTTTGGTAGGATTCACTAGCGGGAGCTCCTACGAGCAGTACTTC. This rearrangement joins TRBV12-5 to TRBJ2-7, with 11 positions matching TRBD2. J lost 0 bases, V lost 0 bases, and 7 bases had no gene match. The CDR3 spans 18 residues. CDR1 is LGHNT, CDR2 FRNRAP, per germline.

The rearrangement joins TRBV6-1 to TRBJ1-5; no clear D gene. Germline values: CDR1 MNHNS, CDR2 SASEGT. CDR3 length: 14 amino acids. The V and J ends lost 6 bases and 1 base respectively, with 10 bases between them. The CDR3 bases are TGTGCCAGCAGGGAAATCGGGAGCAATCAGCCCCAGCATTTT. It is translated as CASREIGSNQPQHF.

This clone showed up just once. The chain links TRBV5-1 to TRBJ2-2; perhaps TRBD2 as D (5 bases). The CDR3 runs to 15 residues. V dropped 4 bases and J dropped 4 bases, with 14 bases sitting between them. Germline CDR1 is SGHRS and CDR2 is YFSETQ. The chain's CDR3 is CASSIAGLGTGELFF. The DNA of the CDR3 is TGCGCCAGCAGCATTGCGGGTCTAGGCACCGGGGAGCTGTTTTTT.

This sequence joins TRBV18 and TRBJ1-4, with a tentative D call TRBD1 (5 bases). This CDR3 spans 14 amino acids. The germline V gene encodes CDR1 KGHSH and CDR2 LQKENI. Trimming took 3 bases from V and 2 from J, leaving 7 bases between them. The CDR3 coding sequence is TGTGCCAGCTCACCGACAGTGACTAATGAAAAACTGTTTTTT. Its translation is CASSPTVTNEKLFF.

This sequence joins TRBV7-3 and TRBJ1-1; 7 nucleotides line up with TRBD1. CDR1 is SGHTA, CDR2 FQGTGA, per germline. V gave up 4 bases and J gave up 4 bases; unmatched junction bases: 3. This CDR3 region has 13 residues. CDR3 loop: CASSSRQGTEAFF. In DNA, the CDR3 is TGTGCCAGCAGCTCGCGACAGGGCACTGAAGCTTTCTTT.

V is TRBV5-1 and J is TRBJ2-1; perhaps TRBD1 as D (5 bases). This CDR3 spans 18 amino acids. Germline CDR1 reads SGHRS; CDR2 reads YFSETQ. Deletions cut 4 bases from V and 4 bases from J, with 24 bases between. The CDR3 bases are TGCGCCAGCAGCCTGGACCCCCAGGGTACAGTGGGTTACAATGAGCAGTTCTTC. It yields the protein CASSLDPQGTVGYNEQFF.

The genes are TRBV2 and TRBJ1-5; D might be TRBD1 (5 bases). Germline values: CDR1 SNHLY, CDR2 FYNNEI. Deletions cut 6 bases from V and 3 bases from J, with 12 bases between. The CDR3 contains 14 residues. CDR3 loop: CASRGRALNQPQHF. In nucleotides, the CDR3 is TGTGCCAGCAGGGGCAGGGCCCTCAATCAGCCCCAGCATTTT.

The gene calls are TRBV6-4 and TRBJ2-7; tentative D call: TRBD1 (6 bases). CDR3 length equals 14 residues. Germline-derived CDR1 and CDR2 are MRHNA and SNTAGT. V lost 5 bases and J 1 base, leaving 12 bases between the germline ends. The CDR3 protein is CASSPDRLSYEQYF. The CDR3 DNA reads as TGTGCCAGCAGTCCCGACAGGCTTTCCTACGAGCAGTACTTC.

The J gene is TRBJ2-7, the V gene TRBV5-1; D may be TRBD2 (5 bases). The V gene lost 0 bases and the J gene lost 2 bases, with 9 bases spanning the gap. The CDR3 covers 14 residues. Per the germline V gene, CDR1 is SGHRS and CDR2 is YFSETQ. Written as DNA, the CDR3 is TGCGCCAGCAGCTTGGGAGTGAGGGCCTACGAGCAGTACTTC. Protein product: CASSLGVRAYEQYF.

This chain links TRBV19 with TRBJ2-2, with 9 bases aligning to TRBD2. With V trimmed by 5 bases and J by 6 bases, 7 bases remained unmatched. Germline-derived CDR1 and CDR2 are LNHDA and SQIVND (reference sequence). This CDR3 spans 15 amino acids. The CDR3 reads CASSDQREVAGELFF. The CDR3 bases are TGTGCCAGTAGTGACCAGCGGGAGGTCGCCGGGGAGCTGTTTTTT.

The rearrangement uses TRBV19 and TRBJ1-5; perhaps TRBD1 as D (6 bases). V was pared by 5 bases and J by 7 bases, with 21 bases between. The CDR3 consists of 16 residues. CDR1 and CDR2 (germline): LNHDA, SQIVND (reference sequence). CDR3 amino acids: CASSYTTGAQGQPQHF. DNA of the CDR3: TGTGCCAGTAGTTATACCACCGGGGCCCAGGGGCAGCCCCAGCATTTT.

This clone has more than one count but fewer than ten. The chain employs TRBV6-2 or TRBV6-3 and TRBJ2-7; 7 positions agree with TRBD2. After removal of 2 bases from V and 1 base from J, the junction contained 5 bases not matched to a gene. Germline V gene lookup returns CDR1 MNHEY and CDR2 SVGEGT. The CDR3 length is 15 residues. This chain's CDR3 is CASSYTGGWSYEQYF. CDR3 in DNA: TGTGCCAGCAGTTACACGGGAGGCTGGTCCTACGAGCAGTACTTC.

The chain is built from TRBV12-5 and TRBJ1-2, with 9 nucleotides matching TRBD1. CDR3 length: 13 amino acids. The junction had 3 bases not matched to a gene; V was cut back by 2 bases and J by 8 bases. From germline, CDR1 is LGHNT and CDR2 FRNRAP. CDR3 in DNA: TGTGCTAGTGGTTTGCTGGACAGGGGCGGCTACACCTTC. Residues: CASGLLDRGGYTF. The whole variable domain, filled in from reference TRBV12-5 and TRBJ1-2, reads DARVTQTPRHKVTEMGQEVTMRCQPILGHNTVFWYRQTMMQGLELLAYFRNRAPLDDSGMPKDRFSAEMPDATLATLKIQPSEPRDSAVYFCASGLLDRGGYTFGSGTRLTVV.

The chain combines TRBV9 with TRBJ1-1, with 8 bases fitting TRBD1. Trimming removed 4 bases from V and 1 base from J; junction bases left unmatched: 6. Germline V gives CDR1 SGDLS, CDR2 YYNGEE. The CDR3 has 15 residues. The chain's CDR3 is CASSKTGARNTEAFF. CDR3 coding DNA: TGTGCCAGCAGCAAGACAGGGGCGAGGAACACTGAAGCTTTCTTT. Together with reference TRBV9 and TRBJ1-1, the CDR3 gives the full variable domain: DSGVTQTPKHLITATGQRVTLRCSPRSGDLSVYWYQQSLDQGLQFLIQYYNGEERAKGNILERFSAQQFPDLHSELNLSSLELGDSALYFCASSKTGARNTEAFFGQGTRLTVV.

CDR3 amino acids: CASSDSGGPVETQYF. For the CDR3, the DNA is TGCGCCAGCAGCGACTCAGGGGGCCCGGTAGAGACCCAGTACTTC. The V call is TRBV5-1, the J call TRBJ2-5; 8 bases fit TRBD1. Germline V CDR1 and CDR2: SGHRS, YFSETQ. The V segment lost 4 bases and the J segment 4 bases; nucleotides outside the gene matches: 9. The CDR3 totals 15 residues.

This clone was detected once. The rearrangement uses TRBV2 and TRBJ1-1; D is undetermined. Between the trimmed V and J ends, which lost 2 bases and 7 bases, there was a span of 14 bases. The CDR3 has 14 residues. In germline, CDR1 is SNHLY, CDR2 FYNNEI. CDR3 sequence: CASSELGRGSEAFF. CDR3 bases: TGTGCCAGCAGTGAATTGGGCCGGGGTAGTGAAGCTTTCTTT. Combining the CDR3 with reference TRBV2 and TRBJ1-1 gives the whole variable domain EPEVTQTPSHQVTQMGQEVILRCVPISNHLYFYWYRQILGQKVEFLVSFYNNEISEKSEIFDDQFSVERPDGSNFTLKIRSTKLEDSAMYFCASSELGRGSEAFFGQGTRLTVV.